This is a list of T cell receptor beta chains from one sample in a study of T-cell reconstitution after alpha-beta-depleted transplantation in children. One entry per CDR3 protein results from TCRdb running MiXCR on the PCR reads. The sample has hundreds of thousands of distinct CDR3 sequences, around 18% seen once; the top ten hold 3% to 3.5%. The specimen was PBMCs from the stem cell graft donor, collected from the stem cell graft. The receptors shown here come from a human donor who donated a stem cell graft to a child with acute lymphoblastic leukemia. The CDR3 runs from the conserved cysteine through the conserved F or W. The D gene is left open where the match is weak. For some rows the clone size is stated as once, few or many, or as a class when expanded; others skip it.

J: TRBJ2-3
V: TRBV5-5
size: -
D: -
CDR3: CASSFLGRDTQYF
DNA: TGTGCCAGCAGCTTTCTTGGAAGGGATACGCAGTATTTT

J: TRBJ2-1
V: TRBV5-1
size: few
D: -
CDR3: CASSLEPGEQFF
DNA: TGCGCCAGCAGCCTGGAACCGGGGGAGCAGTTCTTC

J: TRBJ1-2
V: TRBV19
size: -
D: -
CDR3: CASSIGTTIWARF
DNA: TGTGCCAGTAGTATAGGGACAACTATTTGGGCGCGCTTC

J: TRBJ2-7
V: TRBV4-1
size: -
D: -
CDR3: CASSQLQGVYEHYF
DNA: TGCGCCAGCAGCCAATTACAGGGAGTCTACGAGCATTACTTC

J: TRBJ2-7
V: TRBV15
size: few
D: -
CDR3: CATSRDGALGPFYEQYF
DNA: TGTGCCACCAGCAGAGATGGGGCCCTCGGGCCCTTTTACGAGCAGTACTTC

J: TRBJ1-4
V: TRBV2
size: few
D: TRBD1
CDR3: CASRSDRGAEKLFF
DNA: TGTGCCAGCAGATCGGACAGGGGGGCTGAAAAACTGTTTTTT

J: TRBJ2-7
V: TRBV3-1
size: -
D: -
CDR3: CASSQRRVESYEQYF
DNA: TGTGCCAGCAGCCAGAGAAGGGTGGAGTCCTACGAGCAGTACTTC

J: TRBJ2-1
V: TRBV4-1
size: few
D: -
CDR3: CASSQEPLDEQFF
DNA: TGCGCCAGCAGCCAAGAGCCTTTGGATGAGCAGTTCTTC

J: TRBJ2-1
V: TRBV5-5
size: few
D: TRBD2
CDR3: CASSPRTSGTWYNEQFF
DNA: TGTGCCAGCAGCCCCCGGACTAGCGGGACGTGGTACAATGAGCAGTTCTTC

J: TRBJ2-7
V: TRBV11-2
size: once
D: -
CDR3: CASSFRSQGTPREQYF
DNA: TGTGCCAGCAGCTTTCGATCACAGGGAACACCTCGCGAGCAGTACTTC

J: TRBJ2-2
V: TRBV4-1
size: few
D: TRBD2
CDR3: CASSQAHSERESTGELFF
DNA: TGCGCCAGCAGCCAAGCCCACTCAGAGCGGGAAAGCACCGGGGAGCTGTTTTTT

J: TRBJ1-1
V: TRBV7-9
size: -
D: -
CDR3: CASSDDPKFMNTEAFF
DNA: TGTGCCAGCAGCGATGACCCGAAGTTTATGAACACTGAAGCTTTCTTT

J: TRBJ1-6
V: TRBV27
size: -
D: -
CDR3: CASSLYGDSPNRLPLHF
DNA: TGTGCCAGCAGTTTATATGGCGACAGCCCTAATCGTCTTCCCCTCCACTTT

J: TRBJ2-3
V: TRBV2
size: few
D: -
CDR3: CASIFAGVRGTDTQYF
DNA: TGTGCCAGCATTTTTGCGGGAGTGAGGGGGACAGATACGCAGTATTTT

J: TRBJ2-7
V: TRBV27
size: -
D: -
CDR3: CASSFISHLYEQYF
DNA: TGTGCCAGCAGTTTCATCTCACACCTCTACGAGCAGTACTTC

J: TRBJ1-4
V: TRBV4-2
size: -
D: -
CDR3: CASSQAGEKLFF
DNA: TGTGCCAGCAGCCAAGCGGGGGAAAAACTGTTTTTT

J: TRBJ1-1
V: TRBV29-1
size: -
D: -
CDR3: CSVESGLDTEAFF
DNA: TGCAGCGTTGAATCGGGGCTGGACACTGAAGCTTTCTTT

J: TRBJ2-2
V: TRBV29-1
size: -
D: -
CDR3: CSVGGSNTGELFF
DNA: TGCAGCGTTGGGGGGTCGAACACCGGGGAGCTGTTTTTT

J: TRBJ2-7
V: TRBV27
size: few
D: -
CDR3: CASSLSYGYEQYF
DNA: TGTGCCAGCAGTTTATCGTATGGCTACGAGCAGTACTTC

J: TRBJ1-2
V: TRBV29-1
size: few
D: -
CDR3: CSVEPSTSRVDGYTF
DNA: TGCAGCGTTGAGCCTAGCACGTCGCGGGTCGATGGCTACACCTTC

J: TRBJ2-7
V: TRBV28
size: -
D: -
CDR3: CASSAPTSGSYEQYF
DNA: TGTGCCAGCAGTGCCCCCACCTCAGGCTCCTACGAGCAGTACTTC

J: TRBJ2-3
V: TRBV4-1
size: few
D: -
CDR3: CASSQDRASTDTQYF
DNA: TGCGCCAGCAGCCAAGATCGGGCTAGCACAGATACGCAGTATTTT

J: TRBJ1-2
V: TRBV19
size: few
D: -
CDR3: CASSTGMYGYTF
DNA: TGTGCCAGTAGTACAGGGATGTATGGCTACACCTTC

J: TRBJ2-7
V: TRBV30
size: -
D: -
CDR3: CASQGPFGGQYF
DNA: TGTGCCTCCCAGGGCCCCTTTGGGGGGCAGTATTTC